This TCR beta chain was sequenced during a study of shared clonotypes between healthy human individuals. Study outcomes and limitations: Some naive CD4 clonotypes, around 5%, turned up in common across four donors.

Genomic DNA belonging to each subset was distributed in equal measure over several immunoSEQ plates. Here immunoSEQ multiplex PCR was the method, and the copy in TCRdb shows in-frame clones only, minus some. The top ten clones hold more than 0.95% of a sample with around 2,000,000 clones, approximately 94% of them seen once. It was CD45RO-negative cells, positively selected for CCR7, that made up naive CD8 cells, with terminally differentiated effector memory CD45RA+ cells excluded. This CDR3 region has 14 residues. V gave up 6 bases and J gave up 2 bases; unmatched junction bases: 5. Germline V gene lookup returns CDR1 SGHTA and CDR2 FQGNSA. As regards this clone: Its antigen is as yet unknown.

The sample taken for sequencing was naive CD8+ T cells sorted from blood. The sequence was collected from a man aged 18-30 years in good health. The gene calls are TRBV7-2 and TRBJ2-7; 9 bases match TRBD2. The CDR3 DNA sequence: TGTGCCAGCAGTCGACTAGCGGAAACCTACGAGCAGTACTTC. Its translation: CASSRLAETYEQYF. The full variable domain, completed using reference TRBV7-2 and TRBJ2-7, is GAGVSQSPSNKVTEKGKDVELRCDPISGHTALYWYRQSLGQGLEFLIYFQGNSAPDKSGLPSDRFSAERTGGSVSTLTIQRTQQEDSAVYLCASSRLAETYEQYFGPGTRLTVT.